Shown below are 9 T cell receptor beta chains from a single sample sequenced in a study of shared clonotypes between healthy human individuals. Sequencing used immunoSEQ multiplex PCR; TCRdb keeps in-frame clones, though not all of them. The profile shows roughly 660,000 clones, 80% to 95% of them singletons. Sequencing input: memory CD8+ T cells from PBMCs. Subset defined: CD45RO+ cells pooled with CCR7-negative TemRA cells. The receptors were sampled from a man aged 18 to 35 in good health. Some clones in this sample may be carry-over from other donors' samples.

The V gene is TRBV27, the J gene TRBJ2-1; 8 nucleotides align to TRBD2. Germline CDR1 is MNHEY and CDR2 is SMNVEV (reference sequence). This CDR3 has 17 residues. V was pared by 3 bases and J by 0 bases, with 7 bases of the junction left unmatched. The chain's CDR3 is CASSLGLVGTSYNEQFF. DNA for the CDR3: TGTGCCAGCAGTTTGGGACTAGTCGGAACCTCCTACAATGAGCAGTTCTTC.

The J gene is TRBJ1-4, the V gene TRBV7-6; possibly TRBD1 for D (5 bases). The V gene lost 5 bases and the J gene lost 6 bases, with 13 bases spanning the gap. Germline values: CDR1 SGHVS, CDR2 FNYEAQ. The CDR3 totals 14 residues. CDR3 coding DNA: TGTGCCAGCAGCGCCGGACAAATGGATGAAAAACTGTTTTTT. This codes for CASSAGQMDEKLFF.

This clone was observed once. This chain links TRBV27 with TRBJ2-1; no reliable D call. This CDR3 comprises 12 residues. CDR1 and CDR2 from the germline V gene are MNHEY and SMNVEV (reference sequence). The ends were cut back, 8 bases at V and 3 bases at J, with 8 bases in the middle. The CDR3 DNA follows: TGTGCCAGCGGACGGCTCTACAATGAGCAGTTCTTC. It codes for CASGRLYNEQFF.

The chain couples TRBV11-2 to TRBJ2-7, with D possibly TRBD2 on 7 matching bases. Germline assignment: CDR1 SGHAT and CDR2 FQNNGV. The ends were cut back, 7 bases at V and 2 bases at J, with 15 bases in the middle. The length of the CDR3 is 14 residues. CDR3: CASTGRGGAYEQYF. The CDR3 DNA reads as TGTGCCAGCACGGGGCGAGGGGGGGCCTACGAGCAGTACTTC.

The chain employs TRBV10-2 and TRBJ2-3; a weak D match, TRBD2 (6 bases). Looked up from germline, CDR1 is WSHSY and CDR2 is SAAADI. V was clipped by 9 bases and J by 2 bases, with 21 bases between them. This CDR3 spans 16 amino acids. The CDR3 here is CASLDSGLINTDTQYF. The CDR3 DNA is TGCGCCAGTCTTGATTCGGGACTCATCAACACAGATACGCAGTATTTT.

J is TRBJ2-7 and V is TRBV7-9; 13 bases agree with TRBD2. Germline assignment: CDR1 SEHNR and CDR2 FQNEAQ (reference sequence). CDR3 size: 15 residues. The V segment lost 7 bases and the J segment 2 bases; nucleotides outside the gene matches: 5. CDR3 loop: CASTPGLAGAYEQYF. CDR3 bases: TGTGCCAGCACCCCCGGACTAGCGGGAGCCTACGAGCAGTACTTC.

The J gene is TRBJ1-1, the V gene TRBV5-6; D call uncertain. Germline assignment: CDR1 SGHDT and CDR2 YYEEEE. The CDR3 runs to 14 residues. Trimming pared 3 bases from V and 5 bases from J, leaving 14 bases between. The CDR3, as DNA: TGTGCCAGCAGCTCCGACATCCTTGGGACTGAAGCTTTCTTT. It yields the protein CASSSDILGTEAFF.

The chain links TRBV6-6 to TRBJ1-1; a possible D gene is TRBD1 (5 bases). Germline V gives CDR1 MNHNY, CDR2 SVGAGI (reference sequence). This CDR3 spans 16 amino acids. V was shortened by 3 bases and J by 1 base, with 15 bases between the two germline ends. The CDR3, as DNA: TGTGCCAGCAGTTATGGGGGAGGCAGGACGAACACTGAAGCTTTCTTT. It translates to CASSYGGGRTNTEAFF.

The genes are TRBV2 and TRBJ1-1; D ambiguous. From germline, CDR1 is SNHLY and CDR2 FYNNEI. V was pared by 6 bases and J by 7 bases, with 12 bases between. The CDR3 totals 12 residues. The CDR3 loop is CASSGRLSEAFF. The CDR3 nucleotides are TGTGCCAGCAGCGGACGTCTCAGTGAAGCTTTCTTT.